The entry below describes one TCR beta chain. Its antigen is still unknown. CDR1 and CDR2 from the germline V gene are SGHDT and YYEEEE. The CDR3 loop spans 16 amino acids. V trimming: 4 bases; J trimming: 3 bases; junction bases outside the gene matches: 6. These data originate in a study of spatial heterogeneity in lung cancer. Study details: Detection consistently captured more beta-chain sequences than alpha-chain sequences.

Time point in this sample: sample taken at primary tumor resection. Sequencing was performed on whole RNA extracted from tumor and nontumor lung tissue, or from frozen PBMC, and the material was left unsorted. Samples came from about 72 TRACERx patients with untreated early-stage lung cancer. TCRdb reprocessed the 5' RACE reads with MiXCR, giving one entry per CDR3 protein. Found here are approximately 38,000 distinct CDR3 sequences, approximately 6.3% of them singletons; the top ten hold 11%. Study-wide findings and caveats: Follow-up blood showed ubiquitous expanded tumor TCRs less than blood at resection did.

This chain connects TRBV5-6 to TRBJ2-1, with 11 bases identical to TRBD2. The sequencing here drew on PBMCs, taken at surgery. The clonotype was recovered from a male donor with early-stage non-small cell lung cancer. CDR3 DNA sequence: TGTGCCAGCAGCGCATTAGCGGGGGGGAACTACAATGAGCAGTTCTTC. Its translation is CASSALAGGNYNEQFF.